The rows below give T cell receptor beta chains drawn from one sample of a study of T cells in Graves' hyperthyroidism and ophthalmopathy. Using its own MiXCR run on the multiplex PCR reads, TCRdb lists one record per CDR3 protein. The table lists about 350,000 distinct CDR3 sequences, more than 11% of them singletons. Sequencing used blood. These receptors were obtained from a woman under 40 with Graves' hyperthyroidism. The CDR3 runs from the conserved cysteine through the conserved F or W. The order of the fields is J gene, V gene, clone size, D gene, CDR3 DNA, CDR3 protein. The D gene is left open where the match is weak. Only some rows state a clone size, as once, few, many or a class for expanded clones.

J: TRBJ2-1; V: TRBV12-3/TRBV12-4; size: NA; D: TRBD2; DNA: TGTGCCACCTCAGCGGGGACTGTAATCAATGAGCAGTTCTTC; CDR3: CATSAGTVINEQFF
J: TRBJ2-5; V: TRBV11-2; size: NA; D: NA; DNA: TGTGCCAGCAGCTTAGTAGCAGGGAGCCAAGAGACCCAGTACTTC; CDR3: CASSLVAGSQETQYF
J: TRBJ2-1; V: TRBV5-4; size: few; D: NA; DNA: TGTGCCAGCAGCTTGGTAGAAACGCGAGACGAGCAGTTCTTC; CDR3: CASSLVETRDEQFF
J: TRBJ2-2; V: TRBV19; size: many; D: TRBD1; DNA: TGTGCCAGCCACTCCGGGACAGGTTTGCCCGGGGAGCTGTTTTTT; CDR3: CASHSGTGLPGELFF
J: TRBJ2-5; V: TRBV13; size: many; D: NA; DNA: TGTGCCAGCAGCTTAACTTATCAAGAGACCCAGTACTTC; CDR3: CASSLTYQETQYF
J: TRBJ2-2; V: TRBV19; size: NA; D: TRBD1; DNA: TGTGCCAGTAGCGCAGGGGGTTCCGGGGAGCTGTTTTTT; CDR3: CASSAGGSGELFF
J: TRBJ1-2; V: TRBV6-1; size: many; D: NA; DNA: TGTGCCAGCTCGCATGGCGGTGGCTACACCTTC; CDR3: CASSHGGGYTF
J: TRBJ2-7; V: TRBV2; size: many; D: NA; DNA: TGTGCCAGCAGAAGGGACTTGACCTACGAGCAGTACTTC; CDR3: CASRRDLTYEQYF
J: TRBJ1-6; V: TRBV15; size: NA; D: NA; DNA: TGTGCCACCAGCAGATCTAACGAGTACCCCAATTCACCCCTCCACTTT; CDR3: CATSRSNEYPNSPLHF
J: TRBJ2-2; V: TRBV6-2/TRBV6-3; size: many; D: NA; DNA: TGTGCCAGCAAATGGGGCACCGGGGAGCTGTTTTTT; CDR3: CASKWGTGELFF
J: TRBJ2-1; V: TRBV6-1; size: many; D: TRBD1; DNA: TGTGCCAGTAGCCGGGACAGGGCGTACAATGAGCAGTTCTTC; CDR3: CASSRDRAYNEQFF
J: TRBJ2-1; V: TRBV20-1; size: NA; D: NA; DNA: TGCAGTGCTAGTGCGGAAGAGCAGTTCTTC; CDR3: CSASAEEQFF
J: TRBJ2-3; V: TRBV29-1; size: many; D: NA; DNA: TGCAGCGTTGAAGGTGGACGGCTCAGAGATACGCAGTATTTT; CDR3: CSVEGGRLRDTQYF
J: TRBJ2-1; V: TRBV18; size: NA; D: NA; DNA: TGTGCCAGTTCTACGACATGTGAGCAGTTCTTC; CDR3: CASSTTCEQFF
J: TRBJ2-2; V: TRBV11-1; size: NA; D: TRBD1; DNA: TGTGCCAGCAGCTTCCCCGGGACAGCCGGGGAGCTGTTTTTT; CDR3: CASSFPGTAGELFF
J: TRBJ2-1; V: TRBV24-1; size: many; D: TRBD2; DNA: TGTGCCACCAGTGACCCAGGACTAGCGACCTACAATGAGCAGTTCTTC; CDR3: CATSDPGLATYNEQFF
J: TRBJ2-7; V: TRBV7-2; size: many; D: TRBD1; DNA: TGTGCCAGCAGCAGAGACCGGGACAGCTACGAGCAGTACTTC; CDR3: CASSRDRDSYEQYF
J: TRBJ1-2; V: TRBV30; size: NA; D: NA; DNA: TGTGCCTGGAAACTCATCCGGGGCTACACCTTC; CDR3: CAWKLIRGYTF
J: TRBJ1-1; V: TRBV28; size: many; D: NA; DNA: TGTGCCAGCAGTTTACGGGTGAGGGGAGTTGAGCTGTTGAAGAACACTGAAGCTTTCTTT; CDR3: CASSLRVRGVELLKNTEAFF
J: TRBJ1-5; V: TRBV28; size: many; D: NA; DNA: TGTGCCAGCAGTTTACAAAGGGGCTTAAGCAATCAGCCCCAGCATTTT; CDR3: CASSLQRGLSNQPQHF
J: TRBJ2-7; V: TRBV28; size: many; D: NA; DNA: TGTGCCAGCAGGCGAGGGGCGGACTACGAGCAGTACTTC; CDR3: CASRRGADYEQYF
J: TRBJ2-2; V: TRBV11-2; size: many; D: NA; DNA: TGTGCCAGCAGCTTAGATGCATCAGTGGAGTCCGGGGAGCTGTTTTTT; CDR3: CASSLDASVESGELFF
J: TRBJ1-3; V: TRBV10-3; size: few; D: NA; DNA: TGTGCCACCCGGGTCGGAACAGTGATAAATTTT; CDR3: CATRVGTVINF
J: TRBJ2-1; V: TRBV10-3; size: many; D: TRBD2; DNA: TGTGCCATCACCGGGAGGGCCGGGATGGGGCAGTTCTTC; CDR3: CAITGRAGMGQFF
J: TRBJ2-1; V: TRBV12-3/TRBV12-4; size: many; D: NA; DNA: TGTGCCAGCAGTTCCTGGGAGAGGGCGAATGAGCAGTTCTTC; CDR3: CASSSWERANEQFF
J: TRBJ2-3; V: TRBV6-1; size: few; D: TRBD1; DNA: TGTGCCAGCAGTGGGCAGGGGGCAATAGATACGCAGTATTTT; CDR3: CASSGQGAIDTQYF
J: TRBJ2-7; V: TRBV28; size: many; D: TRBD2; DNA: TGTGCCAGCAGGGCCCTACTAGCGGGAGCGCCCTACGAGCAGTACTTC; CDR3: CASRALLAGAPYEQYF
J: TRBJ1-2; V: TRBV28; size: many; D: NA; DNA: TGTGCCAGCAGTTTAGACGGGGCTCCCTATGGCCACACCTTC; CDR3: CASSLDGAPYGHTF
J: TRBJ2-1; V: TRBV14; size: NA; D: NA; DNA: TGTGCCAGCAGCCCACAGACTAAGGAGCAGTTCTTC; CDR3: CASSPQTKEQFF
J: TRBJ1-2; V: TRBV6-2/TRBV6-3; size: NA; D: NA; DNA: TGTGCCAGCAGTTACGGCGGAGGAAGAGGCTACACCTTC; CDR3: CASSYGGGRGYTF
J: TRBJ2-4; V: TRBV7-8; size: NA; D: NA; DNA: TGTGCCAGCAGCCAGGGACCCCCGTCACCGAGGGGCATTCAGTACTTC; CDR3: CASSQGPPSPRGIQYF
J: TRBJ1-4; V: TRBV28; size: many; D: NA; DNA: TGTGCCAGCAGTTCAGACGGTACGACAAAACTGTTTTTT; CDR3: CASSSDGTTKLFF
J: TRBJ1-5; V: TRBV20-1; size: many; D: NA; DNA: TGCAGTGCTTCGGGGGCGGGCAATCAGCCCCAGCATTTT; CDR3: CSASGAGNQPQHF
J: TRBJ2-5; V: TRBV6-1; size: few; D: TRBD1; DNA: TGTGCCAGCAGGGCACAGGGGCAAGAGACCCAGTACTTC; CDR3: CASRAQGQETQYF
J: TRBJ2-3; V: TRBV12-3/TRBV12-4; size: many; D: NA; DNA: TGTGCCAGCAGTTCGCACCCCCGGGGGCAGGGAGATACGCAGTATTTT; CDR3: CASSSHPRGQGDTQYF
J: TRBJ1-4; V: TRBV30; size: NA; D: NA; DNA: TGTGCCTGGAATGGGGCAGGAACAACAACTAATGAAAAACTGTTTTTT; CDR3: CAWNGAGTTTNEKLFF
J: TRBJ1-1; V: TRBV14; size: NA; D: NA; DNA: TGTGCCAGCAGTCTCTACCCAGGGATGAACACTGAAGCTTTCTTT; CDR3: CASSLYPGMNTEAFF
J: TRBJ2-2; V: TRBV7-3; size: many; D: TRBD2; DNA: TGTGCCAGCAGTGCCGGGACTAGCGGGATTTCGAACACCGGGGAGCTGTTTTTT; CDR3: CASSAGTSGISNTGELFF
J: TRBJ1-1; V: TRBV7-2; size: many; D: NA; DNA: TGTGCCAGCAGCTCTCAGCACCTGAACACTGAAGCTTTCTTT; CDR3: CASSSQHLNTEAFF
J: TRBJ2-1; V: TRBV24-1; size: once; D: TRBD2; DNA: TGTGCCACCAGTGATTTGCCAAGCGGGAGGATTGCCGAGCAGTTCTTC; CDR3: CATSDLPSGRIAEQFF
J: TRBJ2-1; V: TRBV20-1; size: many; D: NA; DNA: TGCAGTGCTAATTGGAGGCGGGGAGACCCCCATGAGCAGTTCTTC; CDR3: CSANWRRGDPHEQFF
J: TRBJ2-1; V: TRBV2; size: many; D: TRBD2; DNA: TGTGCCAGCACCTTAGGGGCGGGAGGGCCGAGCGAGCAGTTCTTC; CDR3: CASTLGAGGPSEQFF
J: TRBJ1-2; V: TRBV20-1; size: NA; D: NA; DNA: TGCAGTGCCCAACGGGACCTGACTAACTATGGCTACACCTTC; CDR3: CSAQRDLTNYGYTF
J: TRBJ1-5; V: TRBV6-1; size: many; D: TRBD1; DNA: TGTGCCAGCAGGGGACAGGGGCGTTTTGAGCCCCAGCATTTT; CDR3: CASRGQGRFEPQHF
J: TRBJ1-1; V: TRBV18; size: NA; D: NA; DNA: TGTGCCAGCTCACGGAATTCGGACACTGAAGCTTTCTTT; CDR3: CASSRNSDTEAFF
J: TRBJ1-1; V: TRBV11-2; size: many; D: NA; DNA: TGTGCCAGCAGCAAACAGCTGAACACTGAAGCTTTCTTT; CDR3: CASSKQLNTEAFF
J: TRBJ2-7; V: TRBV3-1; size: many; D: NA; DNA: TGTGCCAGCAGCCAAGGGCCCGAGCAGTACTTC; CDR3: CASSQGPEQYF
J: TRBJ2-2; V: TRBV6-1; size: few; D: TRBD1; DNA: TGTGCCAGCAGCGTCCTGGGACAGGGGGCTTACACCGGGGAGCTGTTTTTT; CDR3: CASSVLGQGAYTGELFF
J: TRBJ2-7; V: TRBV12-3/TRBV12-4; size: NA; D: NA; DNA: TGTGCCAGCAGTTTTGGGGACTTAGCCTACGAGCAGTACTTC; CDR3: CASSFGDLAYEQYF
J: TRBJ1-2; V: TRBV2; size: NA; D: TRBD1; DNA: TGTGCCAGCCGCGGACAGGCGCTCTATGGCTACACCTTC; CDR3: CASRGQALYGYTF
J: TRBJ2-1; V: TRBV6-2/TRBV6-3; size: NA; D: TRBD2; DNA: TGTGCCAGCAGTTACCCCAGCGGGAGGGACAATGGGCAGTTCTTC; CDR3: CASSYPSGRDNGQFF
J: TRBJ2-6; V: TRBV12-3/TRBV12-4; size: many; D: NA; DNA: TGTGCCAGCAGCCGGACTGGTGGGGCCAACGTCCTGACTTTC; CDR3: CASSRTGGANVLTF
J: TRBJ1-1; V: TRBV20-1; size: many; D: NA; DNA: TGCAGTGCTAGAGTCCTGGGTAGGGCTGAAGCTTTCTTT; CDR3: CSARVLGRAEAFF
J: TRBJ2-7; V: TRBV4-1; size: few; D: TRBD2; DNA: TGCGCCAGCAGCCAAGTCCCTAGCGGGAGTGCCGAGCAGTACTTC; CDR3: CASSQVPSGSAEQYF
J: TRBJ2-1; V: TRBV11-1; size: NA; D: TRBD2; DNA: TGTGCCAGCAGCGCAGGGGTCCTAGCGGGAGAGTACAATGAGCAGTTCTTC; CDR3: CASSAGVLAGEYNEQFF
J: TRBJ2-1; V: TRBV3-1; size: NA; D: TRBD1; DNA: TGTGCCACTCAGGACAGGGGGCTTTTCCATGAGCAGTTCTTC; CDR3: CATQDRGLFHEQFF
J: TRBJ2-6; V: TRBV18; size: NA; D: NA; DNA: TGTGCCAGCTCGACACGGGACCCGAAGGAGTCTGGGGCCAACGTCCTGACTTTC; CDR3: CASSTRDPKESGANVLTF
J: TRBJ2-2; V: TRBV11-2; size: many; D: NA; DNA: TGTGCCAGCAGCTCAGTAGGGAGCCGCACCGGGGAGCTGTTTTTT; CDR3: CASSSVGSRTGELFF
J: TRBJ2-5; V: TRBV7-3; size: NA; D: NA; DNA: TGTGCCAGCCTGTATCAAGAGACCCAGTACTTC; CDR3: CASLYQETQYF